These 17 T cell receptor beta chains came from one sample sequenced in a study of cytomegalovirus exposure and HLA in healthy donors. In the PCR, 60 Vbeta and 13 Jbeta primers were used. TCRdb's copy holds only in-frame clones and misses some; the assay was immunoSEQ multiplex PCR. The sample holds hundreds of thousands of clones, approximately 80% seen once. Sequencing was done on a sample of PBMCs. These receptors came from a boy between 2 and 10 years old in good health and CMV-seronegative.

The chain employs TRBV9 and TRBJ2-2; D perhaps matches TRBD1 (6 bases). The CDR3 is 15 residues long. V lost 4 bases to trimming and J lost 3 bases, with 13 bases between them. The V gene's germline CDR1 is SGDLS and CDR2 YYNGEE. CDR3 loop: CASSLQGGDTGELFF. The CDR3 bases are TGTGCCAGCAGCCTACAGGGTGGTGACACCGGGGAGCTGTTTTTT.

The CDR3 bases are TGTGCCAGCAGTTCACCAGACAGCACTTTCTATGGCTACACCTTC. Its protein product is CASSSPDSTFYGYTF. The chain employs TRBV25-1 and TRBJ1-2; D possibly corresponds to TRBD1 (5 bases). This CDR3 is built from 15 residues. V was trimmed by 5 bases and J by 4 bases, leaving 17 bases between them. The germline gives CDR1 MGHDK, CDR2 SYGVNS.

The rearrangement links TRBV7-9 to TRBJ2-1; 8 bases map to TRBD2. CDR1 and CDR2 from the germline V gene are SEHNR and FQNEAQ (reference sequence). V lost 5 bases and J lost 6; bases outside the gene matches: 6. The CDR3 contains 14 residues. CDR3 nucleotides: TGTGCCAGCAGCCAAGGACTAGCCGGCAATGAGCAGTTCTTC. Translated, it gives CASSQGLAGNEQFF.

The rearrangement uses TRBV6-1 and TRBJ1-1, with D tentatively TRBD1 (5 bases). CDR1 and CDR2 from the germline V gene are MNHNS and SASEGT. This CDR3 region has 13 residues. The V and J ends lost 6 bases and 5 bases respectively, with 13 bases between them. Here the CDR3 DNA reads TGTGCCAGCAGGAGGGGCAGCGGGACTGAAGCTTTCTTT. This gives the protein CASRRGSGTEAFF.

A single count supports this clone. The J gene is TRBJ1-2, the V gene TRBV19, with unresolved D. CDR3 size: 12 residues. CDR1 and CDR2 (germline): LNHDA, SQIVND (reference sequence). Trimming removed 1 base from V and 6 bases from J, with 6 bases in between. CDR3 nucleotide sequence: TGTGCCAGTAGTATAGGCCAGAATGGCTACACCTTC. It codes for CASSIGQNGYTF.

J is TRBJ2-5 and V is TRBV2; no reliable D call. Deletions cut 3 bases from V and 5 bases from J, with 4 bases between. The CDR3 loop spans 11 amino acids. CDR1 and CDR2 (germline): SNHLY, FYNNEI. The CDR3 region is CASSDLETQYF. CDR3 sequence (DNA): TGTGCCAGCAGTGACTTGGAGACCCAGTACTTC.

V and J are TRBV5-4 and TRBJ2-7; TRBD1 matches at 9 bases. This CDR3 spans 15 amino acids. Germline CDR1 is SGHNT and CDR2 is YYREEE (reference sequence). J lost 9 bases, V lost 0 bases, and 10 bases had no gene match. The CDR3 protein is CASSLGGQGPSVQYF. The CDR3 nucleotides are TGTGCCAGCAGCTTGGGGGGACAGGGACCTTCAGTGCAGTACTTC.

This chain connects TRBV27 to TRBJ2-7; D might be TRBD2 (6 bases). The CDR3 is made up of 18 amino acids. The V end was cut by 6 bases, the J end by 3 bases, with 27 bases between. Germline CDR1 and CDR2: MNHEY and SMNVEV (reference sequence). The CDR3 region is CASRRGTSIKLGDYEQYF. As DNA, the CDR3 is TGTGCCAGCAGACGCGGGACCTCCATAAAGCTCGGAGACTACGAGCAGTACTTC.

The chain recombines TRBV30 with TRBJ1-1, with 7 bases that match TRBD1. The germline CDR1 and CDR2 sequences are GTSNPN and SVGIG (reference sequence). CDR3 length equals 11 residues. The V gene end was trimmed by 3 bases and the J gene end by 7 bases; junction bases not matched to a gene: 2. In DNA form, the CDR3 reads TGTGCCTGGAGGGGACAGAATGAAGCTTTCTTT. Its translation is CAWRGQNEAFF.

Written as DNA, the CDR3 is TGTGCCAGCAGCCAGCTAGGCAGTGGAGAGACCCAGTACTTC. Residues: CASSQLGSGETQYF. V is TRBV11-2 and J is TRBJ2-5; no firm D call. Trimming took 5 bases from V and 4 from J, leaving 14 bases between them. Germline assignment: CDR1 SGHAT and CDR2 FQNNGV. This CDR3 is 14 amino acids long.

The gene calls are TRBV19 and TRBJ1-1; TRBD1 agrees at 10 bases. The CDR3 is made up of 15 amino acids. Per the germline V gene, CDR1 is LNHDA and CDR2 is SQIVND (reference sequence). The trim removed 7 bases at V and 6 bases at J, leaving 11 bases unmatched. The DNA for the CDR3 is TGTGCCAGTATCAGTCGGGACAGGGGAATATCTGAAGCTTTCTTT. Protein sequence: CASISRDRGISEAFF.

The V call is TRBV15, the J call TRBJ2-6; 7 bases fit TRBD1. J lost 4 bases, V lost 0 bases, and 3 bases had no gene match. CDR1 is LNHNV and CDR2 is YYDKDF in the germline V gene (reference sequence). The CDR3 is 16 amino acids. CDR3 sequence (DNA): TGTGCCACCAGCAGAGATTGGGGACAGGGGGCCAACGTCCTGACTTTC. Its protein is CATSRDWGQGANVLTF.

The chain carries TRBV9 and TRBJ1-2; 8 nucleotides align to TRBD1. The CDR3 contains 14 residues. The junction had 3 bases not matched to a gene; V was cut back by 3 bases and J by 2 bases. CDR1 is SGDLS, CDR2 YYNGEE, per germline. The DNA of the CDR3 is TGTGCCAGCAGCGCTCAGGGGGCGAACTATGGCTACACCTTC. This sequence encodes CASSAQGANYGYTF.

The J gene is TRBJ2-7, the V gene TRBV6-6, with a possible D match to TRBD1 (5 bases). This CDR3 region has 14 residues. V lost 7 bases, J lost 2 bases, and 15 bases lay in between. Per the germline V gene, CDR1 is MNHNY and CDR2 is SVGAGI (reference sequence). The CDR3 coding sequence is TGTGCCAGCAATTTCGACAGTAGGGCCTACGAGCAGTACTTC. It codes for CASNFDSRAYEQYF.

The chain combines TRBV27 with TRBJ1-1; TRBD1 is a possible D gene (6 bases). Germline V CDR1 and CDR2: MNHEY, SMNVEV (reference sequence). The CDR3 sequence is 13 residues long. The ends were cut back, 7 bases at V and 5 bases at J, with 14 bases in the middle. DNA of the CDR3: TGTGCCAGCAAAGAGACAGGAATAACTGAAGCTTTCTTT. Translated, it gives CASKETGITEAFF.

The CDR3 nucleotides read TGTGCCACCAGCCGCCCCCGGGACAGGGGCTACACCTTC. The encoded protein is CATSRPRDRGYTF. The rearrangement uses TRBV15 and TRBJ1-2, with 8 bases aligning to TRBD1. CDR3 length: 13 amino acids. CDR1 is LNHNV, CDR2 YYDKDF, per germline (reference sequence). With V trimmed by 5 bases and J by 8 bases, 7 bases remained unmatched.

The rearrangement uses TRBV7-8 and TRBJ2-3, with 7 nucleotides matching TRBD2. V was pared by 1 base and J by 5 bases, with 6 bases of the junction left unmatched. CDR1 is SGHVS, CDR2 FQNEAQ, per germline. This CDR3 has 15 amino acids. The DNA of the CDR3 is TGTGCCAGCAGCTTAGGGGGGGGGTCGGGAGATACGCAGTATTTT. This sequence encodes CASSLGGGSGDTQYF.